This TCR beta chain was obtained from a study of T cell changes during pregnancy in multiple sclerosis (dated by TCRdb to the late 2010s). General notes on the study: The study examined how the T cell repertoire changed over the course of pregnancy in women with multiple sclerosis.

Sequences SGHNT (CDR1) and YYREEE (CDR2) are obtained from the germline V gene (reference sequence). V ends up 4 bases short and J 3 bases short, with an unmatched junction base count of 6. Counted from cysteine to phenylalanine, this CDR3 has 15 amino acids. Of the read, only the CDR3 DNA is kept; its 45 bases are in frame from base 1. In regard to this clone: Its specific antigen is unknown. Qualities for individual bases were not recorded, and no much larger clone is one base off.

Receptors were amplified or captured by the immunoSEQ multiplex PCR assay. TCRdb limited this immuneACCESS table to in-frame rearrangements with V and J called. A share of clones is missing; checked studies link under half to unresolved V genes, and the rest is unexplained. This sample has 55,000 or so clones in its table, and about 87% of those were observed once. The ten largest clones take up just under 0.6% of the sample. This TCR derives from a female donor with multiple sclerosis, enrolled in a pregnancy study. The chain is made from TRBV5-4 and TRBJ2-2; TRBD1 lines up with 7 middle nucleotides. Sample: CD4+ T cells from peripheral blood mononuclear cells, taken in the first trimester of pregnancy. For the CDR3, the sequence is CASSRWTGDTGELFF. The sequenced DNA is TGTGCCAGCAGCAGGTGGACAGGAGACACCGGGGAGCTGTTTTTT.